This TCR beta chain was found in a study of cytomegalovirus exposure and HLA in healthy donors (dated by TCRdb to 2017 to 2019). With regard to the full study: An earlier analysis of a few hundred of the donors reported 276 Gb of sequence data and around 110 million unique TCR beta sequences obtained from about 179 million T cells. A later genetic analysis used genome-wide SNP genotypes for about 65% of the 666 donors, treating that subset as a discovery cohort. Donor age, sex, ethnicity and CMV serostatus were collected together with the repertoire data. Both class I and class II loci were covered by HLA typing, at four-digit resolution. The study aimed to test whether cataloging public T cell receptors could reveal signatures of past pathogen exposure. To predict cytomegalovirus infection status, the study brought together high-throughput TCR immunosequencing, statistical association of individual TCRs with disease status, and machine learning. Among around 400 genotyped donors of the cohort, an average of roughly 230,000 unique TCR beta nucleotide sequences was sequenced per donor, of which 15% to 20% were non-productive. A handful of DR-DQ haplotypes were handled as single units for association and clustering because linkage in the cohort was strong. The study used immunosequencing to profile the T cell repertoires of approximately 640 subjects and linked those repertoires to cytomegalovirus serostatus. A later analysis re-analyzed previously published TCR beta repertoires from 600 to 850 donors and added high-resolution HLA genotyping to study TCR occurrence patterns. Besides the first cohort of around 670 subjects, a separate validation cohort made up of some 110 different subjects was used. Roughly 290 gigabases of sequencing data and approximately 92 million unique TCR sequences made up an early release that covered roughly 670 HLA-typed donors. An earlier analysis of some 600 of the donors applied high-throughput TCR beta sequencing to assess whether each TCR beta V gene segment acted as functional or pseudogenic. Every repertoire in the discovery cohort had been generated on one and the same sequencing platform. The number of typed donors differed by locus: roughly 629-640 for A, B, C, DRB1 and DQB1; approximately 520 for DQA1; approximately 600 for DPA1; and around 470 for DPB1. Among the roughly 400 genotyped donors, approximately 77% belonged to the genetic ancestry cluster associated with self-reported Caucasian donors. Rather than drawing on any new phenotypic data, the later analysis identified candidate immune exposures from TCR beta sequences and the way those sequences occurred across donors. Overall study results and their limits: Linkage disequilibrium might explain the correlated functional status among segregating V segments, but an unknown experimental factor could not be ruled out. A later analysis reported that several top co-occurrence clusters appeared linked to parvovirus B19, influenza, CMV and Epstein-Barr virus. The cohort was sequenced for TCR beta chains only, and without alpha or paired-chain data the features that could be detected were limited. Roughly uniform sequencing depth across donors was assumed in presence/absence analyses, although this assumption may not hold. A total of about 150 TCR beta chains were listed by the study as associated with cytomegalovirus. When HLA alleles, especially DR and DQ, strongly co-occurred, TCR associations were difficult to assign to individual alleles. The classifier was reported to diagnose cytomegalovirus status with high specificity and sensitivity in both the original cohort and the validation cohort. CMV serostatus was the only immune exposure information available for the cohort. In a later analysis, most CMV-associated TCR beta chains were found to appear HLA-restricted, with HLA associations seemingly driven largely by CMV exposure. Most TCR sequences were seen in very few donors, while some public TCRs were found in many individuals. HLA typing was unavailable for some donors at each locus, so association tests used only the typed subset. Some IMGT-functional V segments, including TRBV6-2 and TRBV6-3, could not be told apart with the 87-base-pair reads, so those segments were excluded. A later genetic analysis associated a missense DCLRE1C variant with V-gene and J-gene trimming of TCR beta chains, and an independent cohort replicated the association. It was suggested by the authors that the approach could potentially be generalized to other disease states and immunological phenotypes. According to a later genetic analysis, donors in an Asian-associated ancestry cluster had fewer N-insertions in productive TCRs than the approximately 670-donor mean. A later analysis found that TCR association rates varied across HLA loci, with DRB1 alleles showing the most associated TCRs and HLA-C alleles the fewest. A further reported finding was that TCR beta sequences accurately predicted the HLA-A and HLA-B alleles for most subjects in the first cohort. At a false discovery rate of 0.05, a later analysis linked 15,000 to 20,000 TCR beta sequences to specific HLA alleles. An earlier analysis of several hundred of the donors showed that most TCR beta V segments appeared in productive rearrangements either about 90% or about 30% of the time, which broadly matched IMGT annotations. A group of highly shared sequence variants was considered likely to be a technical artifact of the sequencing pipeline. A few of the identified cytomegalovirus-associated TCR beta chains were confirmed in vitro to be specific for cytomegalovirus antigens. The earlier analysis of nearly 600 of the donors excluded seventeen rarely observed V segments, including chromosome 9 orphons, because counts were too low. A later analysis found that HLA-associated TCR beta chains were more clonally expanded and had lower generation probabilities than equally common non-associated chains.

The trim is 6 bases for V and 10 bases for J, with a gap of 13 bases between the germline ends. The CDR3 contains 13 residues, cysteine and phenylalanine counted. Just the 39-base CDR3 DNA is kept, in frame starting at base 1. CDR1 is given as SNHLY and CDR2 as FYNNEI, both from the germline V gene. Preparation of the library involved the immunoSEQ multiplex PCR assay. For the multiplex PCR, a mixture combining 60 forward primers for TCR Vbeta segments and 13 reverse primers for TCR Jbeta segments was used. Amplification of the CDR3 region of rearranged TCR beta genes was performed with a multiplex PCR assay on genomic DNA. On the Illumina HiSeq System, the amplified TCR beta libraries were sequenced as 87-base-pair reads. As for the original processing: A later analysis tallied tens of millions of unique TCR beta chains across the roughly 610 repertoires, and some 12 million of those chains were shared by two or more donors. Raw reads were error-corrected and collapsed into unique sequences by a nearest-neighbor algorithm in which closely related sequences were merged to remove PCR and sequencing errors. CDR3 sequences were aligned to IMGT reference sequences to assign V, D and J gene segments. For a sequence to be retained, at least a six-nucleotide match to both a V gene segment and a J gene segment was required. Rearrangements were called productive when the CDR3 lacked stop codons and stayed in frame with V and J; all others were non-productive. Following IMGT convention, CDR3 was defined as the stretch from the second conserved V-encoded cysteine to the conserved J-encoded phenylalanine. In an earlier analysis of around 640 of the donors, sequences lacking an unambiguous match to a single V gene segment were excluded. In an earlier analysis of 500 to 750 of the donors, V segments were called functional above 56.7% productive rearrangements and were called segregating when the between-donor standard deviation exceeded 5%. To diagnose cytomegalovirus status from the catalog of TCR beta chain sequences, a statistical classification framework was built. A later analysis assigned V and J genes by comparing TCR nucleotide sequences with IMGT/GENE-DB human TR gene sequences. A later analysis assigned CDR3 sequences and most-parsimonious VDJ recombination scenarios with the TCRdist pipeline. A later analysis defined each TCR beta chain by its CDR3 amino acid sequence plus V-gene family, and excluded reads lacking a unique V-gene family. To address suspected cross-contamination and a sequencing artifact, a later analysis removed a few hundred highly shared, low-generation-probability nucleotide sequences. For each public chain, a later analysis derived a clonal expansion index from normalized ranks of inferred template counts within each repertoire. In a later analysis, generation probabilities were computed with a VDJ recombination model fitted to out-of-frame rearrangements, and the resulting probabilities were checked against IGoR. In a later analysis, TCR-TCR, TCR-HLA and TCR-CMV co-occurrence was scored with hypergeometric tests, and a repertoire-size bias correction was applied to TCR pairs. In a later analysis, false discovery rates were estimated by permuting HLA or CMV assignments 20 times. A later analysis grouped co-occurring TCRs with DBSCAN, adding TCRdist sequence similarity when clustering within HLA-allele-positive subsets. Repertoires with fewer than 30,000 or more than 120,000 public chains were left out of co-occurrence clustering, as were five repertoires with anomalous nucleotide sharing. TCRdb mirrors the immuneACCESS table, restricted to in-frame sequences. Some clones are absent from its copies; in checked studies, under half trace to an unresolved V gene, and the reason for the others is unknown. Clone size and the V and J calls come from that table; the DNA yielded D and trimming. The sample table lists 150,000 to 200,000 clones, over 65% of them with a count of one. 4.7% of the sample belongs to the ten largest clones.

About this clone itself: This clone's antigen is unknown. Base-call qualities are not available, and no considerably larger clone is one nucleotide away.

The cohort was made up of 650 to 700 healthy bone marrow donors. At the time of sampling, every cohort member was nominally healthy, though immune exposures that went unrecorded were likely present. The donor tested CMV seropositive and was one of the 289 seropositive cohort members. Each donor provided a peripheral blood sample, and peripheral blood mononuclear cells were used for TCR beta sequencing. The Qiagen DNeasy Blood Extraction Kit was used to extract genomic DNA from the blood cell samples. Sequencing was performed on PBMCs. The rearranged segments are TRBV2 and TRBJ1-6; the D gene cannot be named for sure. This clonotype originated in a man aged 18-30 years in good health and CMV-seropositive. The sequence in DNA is TGTGCCAGCAGCGATCAGATACAGTCACCCCTCCACTTT. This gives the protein CASSDQIQSPLHF.